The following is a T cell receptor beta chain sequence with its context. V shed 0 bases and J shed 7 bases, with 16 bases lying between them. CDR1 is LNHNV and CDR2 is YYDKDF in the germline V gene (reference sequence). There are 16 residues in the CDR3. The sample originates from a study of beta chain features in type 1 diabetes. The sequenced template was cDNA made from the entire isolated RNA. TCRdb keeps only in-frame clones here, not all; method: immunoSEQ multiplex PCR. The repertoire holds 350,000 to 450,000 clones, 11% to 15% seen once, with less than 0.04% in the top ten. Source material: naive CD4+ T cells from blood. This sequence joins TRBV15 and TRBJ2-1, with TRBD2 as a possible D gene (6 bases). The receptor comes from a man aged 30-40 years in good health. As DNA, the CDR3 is TGTGCCACCAGCAGAGATCAACGGGGGATCGGGAATGAGCAGTTCTTC. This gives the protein CATSRDQRGIGNEQFF.